These 15 T cell receptor beta chains originate from one sample sequenced in a study of T cell responses to AZD1222 COVID-19 vaccine. Clones were read by immunoSEQ multiplex PCR, and TCRdb kept only the in-frame ones, dropping some. The table lists 90,000 to 140,000 clones, around 76% of them singletons. This specimen was peripheral blood, taken on day 0 of AZD1222 vaccination. All receptors come from an adult in good health.

This clone was observed once. The V call is TRBV4-3, the J call TRBJ1-1; the match to TRBD1 covers 10 bases. The germline gives CDR1 LGHNA, CDR2 YSLEER. With V trimmed by 3 bases and J by 11 bases, 12 bases remained unmatched. This CDR3 contains 15 residues. The CDR3 is CASSQLDRGQGHAFF. The DNA of the CDR3 is TGCGCCAGCAGCCAGCTAGACAGGGGGCAAGGGCACGCTTTCTTT.

The genes are TRBV20-1 and TRBJ1-4; 11 nucleotides agree with TRBD1. The CDR3 length is 14 residues. J gave up 11 bases and V 3 bases, and 8 bases lay outside the gene matches. The germline V gene encodes CDR1 DFQATT and CDR2 SNEGSKA (reference sequence). The CDR3 protein is CSASTVDRGRKLFF. The DNA of the CDR3 is TGCAGTGCTAGTACCGTGGACAGGGGGCGCAAACTGTTTTTT.

The chain couples TRBV2 to TRBJ2-7, with D possibly matching TRBD1 (6 bases). CDR3 size: 14 residues. V shed 4 bases and J shed 10 bases, with 20 bases lying between them. CDR1 is SNHLY, CDR2 FYNNEI, per germline. CDR3 amino acids: CASSANPITGIQYF. CDR3 in DNA: TGTGCCAGCAGTGCAAACCCGATTACAGGGATCCAGTACTTC.

This rearrangement joins TRBV4-2 to TRBJ2-7, with 7 bases identical to TRBD2. CDR1 and CDR2 from the germline V gene are LGHNA and YNFKEQ. V was pared by 1 base and J by 0 bases, with 12 bases of the junction left unmatched. This CDR3 comprises 18 residues. As DNA, the CDR3 is TGTGCCAGCAGCCAAGGCGGCTTTGGCGGGGGTCTCTCCTACGAGCAGTACTTC. It translates to CASSQGGFGGGLSYEQYF.

The chain is built from TRBV7-2 and TRBJ1-1, with D unresolved. V lost 2 bases and J 8 bases, leaving 12 bases between the germline ends. CDR3 length: 13 amino acids. Germline CDR1 and CDR2: SGHTA and FQGNSA. The CDR3 DNA follows: TGTGCCAGCAGCTTAAGTAGTAAAGCGGAAGCTTTCTTT. Its protein product is CASSLSSKAEAFF.

V gene TRBV12-2 combines with J gene TRBJ1-5. TRBV12-2 is recorded as a pseudogene. The CDR3 is made up of 13 amino acids. CDR3 DNA sequence: TGTGCAAGTCGCCTCCTGCTAAATCAGCCCCAGCATTTT. It encodes CASRLLLNQPQHF.

The chain combines TRBV5-6 with TRBJ1-2; 8 bases map to TRBD1. After removal of 2 bases from V and 4 bases from J, the junction contained 4 bases not matched to a gene. CDR1 is SGHDT and CDR2 is YYEEEE in the germline V gene. The CDR3 is made up of 14 amino acids. CDR3 loop: CASSFAGQVYGYTF. The CDR3 DNA sequence: TGTGCCAGCAGCTTTGCGGGACAGGTCTATGGCTACACCTTC.

This clone was found once. J is TRBJ1-1 and V is TRBV5-6, with 8 nucleotides matching TRBD1. Germline V CDR1 and CDR2: SGHDT, YYEEEE. The CDR3 spans 13 residues. Losses at the gene ends were 4 bases for V and 12 bases for J; bases not matched to a gene: 11. The CDR3: CASSLLAGGTTFF. The DNA for the CDR3 is TGTGCCAGCAGCCTGTTAGCAGGGGGCACGACTTTCTTT.

The chain uses TRBV5-6 and TRBJ2-3, with 7 nucleotides matching TRBD2. Germline V gene sequence: CDR1 SGHDT, CDR2 YYEEEE. V shed 10 bases and J 2 bases; nucleotides not matched to a gene: 16. This CDR3 comprises 16 residues. CDR3 residues: CAARFWGAGNTDTQYF. CDR3 DNA: TGTGCCGCAAGATTTTGGGGAGCGGGGAACACAGATACGCAGTATTTT.

This chain joins TRBV12-3 or TRBV12-4 and TRBJ1-2; no clear D gene. The CDR3 consists of 13 residues. Trimming stripped 6 bases from V and 8 bases from J, with 16 bases between. The CDR3 is CASSPVLGMGYTF. DNA for the CDR3: TGTGCCAGCAGCCCTGTTCTGGGGATGGGCTACACCTTC.

CDR3 in DNA: TGTGCCAGCAGTTACTTTGGTGAGAACACTGAAGCTTTCTTT. It is translated as CASSYFGENTEAFF. The chain recombines TRBV6-5 with TRBJ1-1; D remains unclear. Trimming removed 1 base at V and 1 base at J, with 7 bases between. CDR3 size: 14 residues. Germline V lookup: CDR1 MNHEY, CDR2 SVGAGI.

The chain uses TRBV4-3 and TRBJ1-2; TRBD1 is a possible D gene (5 bases). Germline values: CDR1 LGHNA, CDR2 YSLEER. The CDR3 is made up of 17 amino acids. V was trimmed by 0 bases and J by 7 bases, leaving 21 bases between them. CDR3 coding DNA: TGCGCCAGCAGCCAAGATTGGGGGACGGGCTCGAGGGCTGGCTACACCTTC. Its translation: CASSQDWGTGSRAGYTF.

CDR3 DNA: TGTGCCAGCAGTGAACAGGGGTGGGGCTACACCTTC. It specifies CASSEQGWGYTF. The chain recombines TRBV2 with TRBJ1-2; D might be TRBD1 (6 bases). The CDR3 is 12 amino acids. The V gene lost 2 bases and the J gene lost 8 bases, with 9 bases spanning the gap. Germline V gene lookup returns CDR1 SNHLY and CDR2 FYNNEI.

This clone appeared once. J is TRBJ1-2 and V is TRBV7-9, with D tentatively TRBD1 (6 bases). This CDR3 has 15 residues. V lost 2 bases and J lost 6, with 16 bases in between. In germline, CDR1 is SEHNR, CDR2 FQNEAQ (reference sequence). CDR3 residues: CASSLPPGVDNGYTF. The CDR3 DNA reads as TGTGCCAGCAGCTTACCCCCAGGGGTAGATAATGGCTACACCTTC.

This rearrangement joins TRBV4-2 to TRBJ2-5; 8 nucleotides align to TRBD2. This CDR3 has 14 amino acids. In germline, CDR1 is LGHNA, CDR2 YNFKEQ. After removal of 4 bases from V and 5 bases from J, the junction contained 6 bases not matched to a gene. As DNA, the CDR3 is TGTGCCAGCAGCCCTCCGGGGGGGCTGGAGACCCAGTACTTC. Translated: CASSPPGGLETQYF.